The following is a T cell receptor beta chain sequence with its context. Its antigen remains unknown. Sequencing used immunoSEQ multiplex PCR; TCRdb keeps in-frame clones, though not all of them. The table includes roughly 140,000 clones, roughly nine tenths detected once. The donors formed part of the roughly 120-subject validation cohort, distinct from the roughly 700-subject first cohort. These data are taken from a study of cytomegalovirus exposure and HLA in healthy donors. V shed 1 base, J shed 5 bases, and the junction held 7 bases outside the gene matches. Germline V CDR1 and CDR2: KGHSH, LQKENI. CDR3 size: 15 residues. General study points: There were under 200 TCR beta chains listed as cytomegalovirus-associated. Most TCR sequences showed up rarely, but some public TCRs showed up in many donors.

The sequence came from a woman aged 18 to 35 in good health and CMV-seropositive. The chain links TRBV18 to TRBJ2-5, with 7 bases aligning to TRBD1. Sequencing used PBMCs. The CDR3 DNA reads TGTGCCAGCTCACCACTAATCCAGGGGGTGGAGACCCAGTACTTC. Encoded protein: CASSPLIQGVETQYF. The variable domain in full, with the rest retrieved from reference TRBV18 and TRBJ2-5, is NAGVMQNPRHLVRRRGQEARLRCSPMKGHSHVYWYRQLPEEGLKFMVYLQKENIIDESGMPKERFSAEFPKEGPSILRIQQVVRGDSAAYFCASSPLIQGVETQYFGPGTRLLVL.